A single sample is the source of the 30 T cell receptor beta chains below, sequenced in a study of blood T cell repertoires in COVID-19. The table came from immunoSEQ multiplex PCR; TCRdb's copy has only in-frame clones and leaves some out. The sample holds some 70,000 clones; roughly 72% are singletons and the top ten take 15%. Sequencing used peripheral blood. The source of these receptors is a man aged 60-69 years with COVID-19, enrolled during active disease.

This clone was observed once. The rearrangement links TRBV5-1 to TRBJ2-1, with D perhaps TRBD1 (5 bases). The CDR3 has 14 amino acids. Trimming pared 4 bases from V and 2 bases from J, leaving 10 bases between. Germline CDR1 SGHRS, CDR2 YFSETQ. The CDR3 spells CASSPDSPYNEQFF. The CDR3 bases are TGCGCCAGCAGCCCAGACAGCCCCTACAATGAGCAGTTCTTC.

The rearrangement joins TRBV18 to TRBJ2-5; a weak D match, TRBD2 (5 bases). The CDR3 has 16 amino acids. Germline assignment: CDR1 KGHSH and CDR2 LQKENI. Trimming stripped 6 bases from V and 2 bases from J, with 19 bases between. Here the CDR3 DNA reads TGTGCCAGCTCCCGGGTCGAAGGAGGCCCGCAAGAGACCCAGTACTTC. Encoded protein: CASSRVEGGPQETQYF.

In its sample, this clone was seen once. As DNA, the CDR3 is TGCGCCAGCAGTTACCCGACAGGCACCGGGGAGCTGTTTTTT. Protein product: CASSYPTGTGELFF. The V call is TRBV10-2, the J call TRBJ2-2, with D possibly matching TRBD1 (6 bases). CDR3 length equals 14 residues. Germline lookup yields CDR1 WSHSY and CDR2 SAAADI. The V end lost 5 bases, the J end lost 4 bases, and 11 bases lay between the germline ends.

V usage is TRBV10-2 and J usage is TRBJ1-4; a weak D match, TRBD1 (5 bases). Germline-derived CDR1 and CDR2 are WSHSY and SAAADI. V lost 3 bases, J lost 5 bases, and 13 bases lay in between. There are 15 residues in the CDR3. The CDR3 is CASSDKGLGNEKLFF. CDR3 sequence (DNA): TGCGCCAGCAGTGATAAGGGGTTGGGAAATGAAAAACTGTTTTTT.

CDR3 sequence reads: CASSTEVSPLHF. The CDR3 nucleotides are TGTGCCAGCAGTACGGAGGTTTCACCCCTCCACTTT. The rearrangement uses TRBV7-9 and TRBJ1-6; D gene unclear. Between the trimmed V and J ends, which lost 6 bases and 9 bases, there was a span of 9 bases. The CDR3 sequence is 12 residues long. Per the germline V gene, CDR1 is SEHNR and CDR2 is FQNEAQ (reference sequence). Looking up the rest from reference TRBV7-9 and TRBJ1-6 gives the full variable domain: DTGVSQNPRHKITKRGQNVTFRCDPISEHNRLYWYRQTLGQGPEFLTYFQNEAQLEKSRLLSDRFSAERPKGSFSTLEIQRTEQGDSAMYLCASSTEVSPLHFGNGTRLTVT.

Only one count was recorded for this clone. The V gene is TRBV21-1, the J gene TRBJ2-1; the table's D call, TRBD2, has no DNA check behind it. TRBV21-1 is a documented pseudogene. CDR3 length equals 20 residues. The CDR3 sequence is CASSKKAASGLADDPNEQFF. The CDR3 bases are TGTGCCAGCAGCAAAAAAGCGGCCTCGGGACTAGCGGACGACCCTAATGAGCAGTTCTTC.

The chain employs TRBV2 and TRBJ2-6; tentative D call: TRBD1 (6 bases). With 7 bases removed from V and 6 bases from J, the gap between germline ends came to 19 bases. Germline-derived CDR1 and CDR2 are SNHLY and FYNNEI. CDR3 length: 16 residues. As DNA, the CDR3 is TGTGCCAGCATCCGACTCCAGGGGTCAACGGCCAACGTCCTGACTTTC. Protein sequence: CASIRLQGSTANVLTF.

The chain has TRBV27 and TRBJ2-3; 9 bases are a match to TRBD2. In germline, CDR1 is MNHEY, CDR2 SMNVEV (reference sequence). There are 16 residues in the CDR3. Unmatched junction bases numbered 10, after V lost 4 bases and J lost 5 bases. The CDR3 DNA sequence: TGTGCCAGCAGTTGGAGAGCGGGGGGCGGGGGAGATACGCAGTATTTT. This gives the protein CASSWRAGGGGDTQYF.

This clone was counted a single time. The chain couples TRBV6-5 to TRBJ2-2, with 8 bases that match TRBD2. The V and J ends lost 4 bases and 1 base, in that order; junction bases with no gene match: 2. CDR1 is MNHEY, CDR2 SVGAGI, per germline. This CDR3 spans 15 amino acids. CDR3 protein: CASSLLAENTGELFF. The CDR3 DNA follows: TGTGCCAGCAGTTTACTAGCGGAGAACACCGGGGAGCTGTTTTTT.

The chain couples TRBV9 to TRBJ2-7; D is ambiguous. V lost 0 bases, J lost 6 bases, and 13 bases lay in between. Germline CDR1 is SGDLS and CDR2 is YYNGEE. The CDR3 covers 14 residues. The CDR3 is CASSVDFSLGEQYF. The DNA of the CDR3 is TGTGCCAGCAGCGTAGATTTTAGCTTGGGCGAGCAGTACTTC. Together with reference TRBV9 and TRBJ2-7, the CDR3 gives the full variable domain: DSGVTQTPKHLITATGQRVTLRCSPRSGDLSVYWYQQSLDQGLQFLIQYYNGEERAKGNILERFSAQQFPDLHSELNLSSLELGDSALYFCASSVDFSLGEQYFGPGTRLTVT.

CDR3 nucleotide sequence: TGTGCCAGTAGTATCCAGGCCATGGGCGAGCAGTACTTC. It encodes CASSIQAMGEQYF. The chain employs TRBV19 and TRBJ2-7; D is unclear. CDR1 is LNHDA, CDR2 SQIVND, per germline (reference sequence). This CDR3 region has 13 residues. V was trimmed by 3 bases and J by 6 bases, leaving 12 bases between them.

The table lists this clone with a few counts. The chain couples TRBV5-6 to TRBJ1-2, with 10 nucleotides matching TRBD1. The CDR3 consists of 14 residues. The junction had 2 bases not matched to a gene; V was cut back by 1 base and J by 5 bases. Germline V gives CDR1 SGHDT, CDR2 YYEEEE. The CDR3 nucleotides are TGTGCCAGCAGCTTGTTGGGACAGGGGTATGGCTACACCTTC. Amino acid sequence: CASSLLGQGYGYTF.

This clone occurred a few times. The chain couples TRBV6-5 to TRBJ1-6; 9 bases are shared with TRBD1. This CDR3 spans 14 amino acids. Germline CDR1 is MNHEY and CDR2 is SVGAGI. J gave up 9 bases and V 10 bases, and 10 bases lay outside the gene matches. The CDR3 coding sequence is TGTGCCATCTACTCCCGACAGGGGGTTTCACCCCTCCACTTT. It specifies CAIYSRQGVSPLHF.

J is TRBJ2-7 and V is TRBV7-2, with 7 nucleotides matching TRBD1. CDR1 SGHTA and CDR2 FQGNSA come from the germline V gene. This CDR3 comprises 14 residues. Trimming removed 6 bases from V and 6 bases from J; junction bases left unmatched: 11. CDR3 nucleotides: TGTGCCAGCAGTTTCCGACAGGGTGCGGGCGAGCAGTACTTC. Its translation: CASSFRQGAGEQYF.

This chain joins TRBV28 and TRBJ1-2; D ambiguous. There are 14 residues in the CDR3. Germline assignment: CDR1 MDHEN and CDR2 SYDVKM. The ends were cut back, 7 bases at V and 6 bases at J, with 18 bases in the middle. CDR3 DNA sequence: TGTGCCAGCAATCTTCAGGCTCGGTATCATGGCTACACCTTC. Protein: CASNLQARYHGYTF.

The chain employs TRBV12-3 or TRBV12-4 and TRBJ1-2, with TRBD1 matching over 8 bases. The CDR3 runs to 11 residues. J was trimmed by 7 bases and V by 7 bases; bases with no gene match: 2. The DNA of the CDR3 is TGTGCCAGCATTGACAGGGGTGGCTACACCTTC. It is translated as CASIDRGGYTF.

The chain has TRBV10-3 and TRBJ1-1; TRBD1 might be the D (5 bases). The CDR3 covers 14 residues. CDR1 is ENHRY and CDR2 is SYGVKD in the germline V gene. Trimming removed 0 bases from V and 6 bases from J, with 11 bases in between. The CDR3 spells CAISESLGEAEAFF. For the CDR3, the DNA is TGTGCCATCAGTGAGTCTTTGGGGGAGGCTGAAGCTTTCTTT.

The J gene is TRBJ1-1, the V gene TRBV6-1, with 9 nucleotides matching TRBD1. From germline, CDR1 is MNHNS and CDR2 SASEGT. The CDR3 is 13 amino acids. Trimming took 2 bases from V and 8 from J; bases not matched to a gene: 3. The CDR3 DNA sequence: TGTGCCAGCAGTGAAATGGGACAGGGCGAAGCTTTCTTT. Translation gives CASSEMGQGEAFF.

The gene calls are TRBV6-6 and TRBJ1-4; tentative D call: TRBD1 (6 bases). CDR3 length: 18 residues. CDR1 and CDR2 (germline): MNHNY, SVGAGI (reference sequence). V shed 5 bases and J shed 3 bases, with 22 bases lying between them. DNA for the CDR3: TGTGCCAGCAGTCCGGCCTGGGACACCTTTCCGGCTAATGAAAAACTGTTTTTT. This gives the protein CASSPAWDTFPANEKLFF.

The CDR3, as DNA: TGTGCCAGCAGTGACCTATTAGCGGGAGGGGACAATGAGCAGTTCTTC. Amino acids: CASSDLLAGGDNEQFF. The gene calls are TRBV28 and TRBJ2-1, with 11 bases matching TRBD2. Germline CDR1 MDHEN, CDR2 SYDVKM. J gave up 5 bases and V 5 bases, and 8 bases lay outside the gene matches. This CDR3 has 16 residues.

V gene TRBV9 combines with J gene TRBJ1-3; 7 bases map to TRBD1. Germline CDR1 reads SGDLS; CDR2 reads YYNGEE. The CDR3 has 15 amino acids. Trimming took 0 bases from V and 4 from J; bases not matched to a gene: 4. The CDR3 loop reads CASSVAGQVGNTIYF. The CDR3 coding sequence is TGTGCCAGCAGCGTAGCTGGACAGGTAGGAAACACCATATATTTT.

The chain uses TRBV12-5 and TRBJ1-3; D might be TRBD1 (6 bases). The CDR3 length is 15 residues. V dropped 3 bases and J dropped 2 bases, with 11 bases sitting between them. Looked up from germline, CDR1 is LGHNT and CDR2 is FRNRAP. The CDR3, as DNA: TGTGCTAGTGGTTTCGAATCAGGGGCTGGAAACACCATATATTTT. Encoded protein: CASGFESGAGNTIYF.

The V gene is TRBV20-1, the J gene TRBJ1-5; 7 bases agree with TRBD1. V lost 3 bases to trimming and J lost 10 bases; unmatched junction nucleotides: 15. CDR3 length equals 15 residues. The germline CDR1 and CDR2 sequences are DFQATT and SNEGSKA (reference sequence). The DNA for the CDR3 is TGCAGTGCTAGTACAGGGGAGGTTTGGAGGGCTCCCCAGCATTTT. Its translation is CSASTGEVWRAPQHF.

The V call is TRBV3-1 (or the pseudogene TRBV3-2), the J call TRBJ2-3; the D is unclear. With 4 bases removed from V and 5 bases from J, the gap between germline ends came to 7 bases. The V gene's germline CDR1 is LGHDT and CDR2 YNNKEL (reference sequence). The CDR3 has 12 amino acids. The CDR3 nucleotides are TGTGCCAGCAGCCTCTCGGGAGATACGCAGTATTTT. Translated, it gives CASSLSGDTQYF.

The chain carries TRBV6-6 and TRBJ2-7; the match to TRBD1 covers 7 bases. CDR1 is MNHNY, CDR2 SVGAGI, per germline (reference sequence). Germline trimming cut 0 bases from V and 7 bases from J; bases unmatched to any gene: 9. The CDR3 is 15 residues long. The CDR3 sequence: CASSYSRQGVREQYF. The CDR3 region has the DNA TGTGCCAGCAGTTACTCGCGACAGGGAGTAAGAGAGCAGTACTTC.

The chain carries TRBV27 and TRBJ2-2; tentative D call: TRBD1 (6 bases). Germline values: CDR1 MNHEY, CDR2 SMNVEV (reference sequence). CDR3 length: 12 residues. With 9 bases removed from V and 5 bases from J, the gap between germline ends came to 10 bases. Here the CDR3 DNA reads TGTGCCAGGACAGGTCGGACCGGGGAGCTGTTTTTT. Its protein product is CARTGRTGELFF.

The V call is TRBV1, the J call TRBJ2-1; the D call TRBD2 from the table was never checked on the DNA. TRBV1 is noted as a pseudogene. The CDR3 is made up of 16 amino acids. CDR3 sequence: CTSSPGRGGVYNEQFF. The CDR3 nucleotides are TGCACCAGCAGCCCTGGGCGCGGGGGGGTTTACAATGAGCAGTTCTTC.

The V and J genes are TRBV5-6 and TRBJ2-7; TRBD1 agrees at 8 bases. Germline loops: CDR1 SGHDT, CDR2 YYEEEE. Trimming at V came to 0 bases and at J to 0 bases, leaving 5 bases not matched to a gene. CDR3 size: 16 residues. CDR3 DNA: TGTGCCAGCAGCTTGGAGACAGGGGACAGCTCCTACGAGCAGTACTTC. Its protein is CASSLETGDSSYEQYF.

The chain combines TRBV20-1 with TRBJ2-4, with D unclear. The length of the CDR3 is 15 residues. Trimming left V 3 bases short and J 5 bases short, with 17 bases between. Germline assignment: CDR1 DFQATT and CDR2 SNEGSKA (reference sequence). The CDR3 nucleotides are TGCAGTGCTAGTACCCTTACCCAGTTCGAAAACATTCAGTACTTC. It codes for CSASTLTQFENIQYF.

This clone was seen only a few times. The chain combines TRBV3-1 (or the pseudogene TRBV3-2) with TRBJ2-1; TRBD2 aligns across 15 bases. With V trimmed by 4 bases and J by 7 bases, 8 bases remained unmatched. Per germline, CDR1 LGHDT and CDR2 YNNKEL (reference sequence). The CDR3 runs 17 residues. The CDR3 loop is CASSLRGLAGGRNEQFF. In DNA form, the CDR3 reads TGTGCCAGCAGCCTACGGGGACTAGCGGGGGGCAGGAATGAGCAGTTCTTC.